This TCR beta chain was recovered during a study of T-cell memory formation after mild COVID-19. The overall study: The study found TCR clusters largely donor specific.

A few counts support this clonotype. Its antigen is unidentified. The authors produced TCR alpha and TCR beta cDNA libraries with sample barcodes and UMIs by 5'RACE using constant-segment primers. TCRdb fed the 5' RACE reads into MiXCR, producing one record per CDR3 protein. The data show more than 350,000 distinct CDR3 sequences, around 20% seen once. Study-wide findings and caveats: CD4+ clones that contracted lay mainly in CM and EM; CD8+ ones lay in EMRA. Some responding clones appeared in pre-infection memory, suggesting cross-reactive memory joined.

CDR3 length: 14 amino acids. Germline V gene lookup returns CDR1 SEHNR and CDR2 FQNEAQ (reference sequence). Trimming left V 6 bases short and J 7 bases short, with 13 bases between. Sequenced: PBMCs or a T cell subset sorted from them (not recorded which). The source is an adult woman who had mild COVID-19 (a few samples of this study predate the infection). Cell type and time point are not known. The chain is built from TRBV7-9 and TRBJ1-6, with D maybe TRBD1 (5 bases). The CDR3 loop is CASSTPSGNSPLHF. In nucleotides, the CDR3 is TGTGCCAGCAGTACACCTTCAGGGAATTCACCCCTCCACTTT.